A selection of T cell receptor beta chains follows, all from one sample in a study of metastatic and nonmetastatic thyroid tumors. TCRdb reassembled clones from the PCR reads with MiXCR. The sample carries 35,000 to 50,000 clones, less than 5% recorded once. Material: blood. The receptor set was obtained from a female donor with papillary thyroid cancer or a benign thyroid nodule (not recorded which). Some clones in this sample may be carry-over from other donors' samples. Each CDR3 is given with its conserved first and last residue. A D gene is named only where the DNA matches it firmly. Clone size is shown for a subset of rows, as once, few, many or a class of expanded clone.

TRBJ2-7 . many TRBV10-1 TGCGCCAGCAGTGAGTCGCTGGCCCCCTACGAGCAGTACTTC CASSESLAPYEQYF
TRBJ2-3 . many TRBV13 TGTGCCAGCAGGTTAGAGTTTGCAGATACGCAGTATTTT CASRLEFADTQYF
TRBJ2-7 . . TRBV20-1 TGCAGTGCTCCCGGGGGTGAACCCTACGAGCAGTACTTC CSAPGGEPYEQYF
TRBJ1-2 . many TRBV19 TGTGCCAGTAGTATTCAAAGGGTGCTGGATGGCTACACCTTC CASSIQRVLDGYTF
TRBJ2-6 TRBD1 . TRBV27 TGTGCCAGCGGGACAGGAGAGTACTCTGGGGCCAACGTCCTGACTTTC CASGTGEYSGANVLTF
TRBJ2-1 TRBD2 few TRBV6-2/TRBV6-3 TGTGCCAGCAGACAAACTAGCGGGGGGTGGTCTGAGCAGTTCTTC CASRQTSGGWSEQFF
TRBJ2-2 TRBD1 . TRBV6-1 TGTGCCAGCAAATCCGGGACAGGGGACACTTACACCGGGGAGCTGTTTTTT CASKSGTGDTYTGELFF
TRBJ2-3 . . TRBV12-3/TRBV12-4 TGTGCCAGCAGTCTCTCGGGGTCGACAGATAGGCAGTATTTT CASSLSGSTDRQYF
TRBJ2-1 . few TRBV13 TGTGCCAGCAGCTTAACTACGGGGGTCTACAATGAGCAGTTCTTC CASSLTTGVYNEQFF
TRBJ1-2 . many TRBV11-2 TGTGCCAGCAGCTTAGGGGTGGGATCCTATGGCTACACCTTC CASSLGVGSYGYTF
TRBJ2-1 TRBD2 few TRBV5-1 TGCGCCAGCCGCCCTGGCGGGAGCTCCTACAATGAGCAGTTCTTC CASRPGGSSYNEQFF
TRBJ2-7 . few TRBV12-3/TRBV12-4 TGTGCCAGCAGAACCGGTGGCAGGGAGCTCTACGAGCAGTACTTC CASRTGGRELYEQYF
TRBJ2-5 TRBD2 many TRBV6-1 TGTGCCAGTAGAAATTCCGGGACTAGCGATCAAGAGACCCAGTACTTC CASRNSGTSDQETQYF
TRBJ2-7 . many TRBV15 TGTGCCACCAGCAGAGGAGGGGCGGAATACGAGCAGTACTTC CATSRGGAEYEQYF
TRBJ2-3 TRBD2 many TRBV19 TGTGCCAGTAGACCCCGCTGGCGGGGGTTCACAGATACGCAGTATTTT CASRPRWRGFTDTQYF
TRBJ1-3 . few TRBV20-1 TGCAGTGCTAGAGTATTCTCAAACACCATATATTTT CSARVFSNTIYF
TRBJ2-7 TRBD2 many TRBV6-1 TGTGCCAGCAGCATAGCGGGAGCGCTTGATTACGAGCAGTACTTC CASSIAGALDYEQYF
TRBJ2-7 TRBD2 many TRBV30 TGTGCCTGGAGTGTATTCGGGGGGGCCTACGAGCAGTACTTC CAWSVFGGAYEQYF
TRBJ2-5 . many TRBV20-1 TGCAGTGCTAGAGAAGGGACCAGTTCAGCGGAGACCCAGTACTTC CSAREGTSSAETQYF
TRBJ1-6 TRBD1 many TRBV4-2 TGTGCCAGCAGCCAGCGTACCGGGACAGGGCCCCGAGACCTCCACTTT CASSQRTGTGPRDLHF
TRBJ2-1 TRBD2 few TRBV6-2/TRBV6-3 TGTGCCAGCAGCCTTACGGGACTAGCGGGGAAAAATGAGCAGTTCTTC CASSLTGLAGKNEQFF
TRBJ1-5 . few TRBV27 TGTGCCAGCAGTTTCCTCGGTCAGCCCCAGCATTTT CASSFLGQPQHF
TRBJ1-1 . many TRBV28 TGTGCCAGCAGTGTTGGACAGAACACTGAAGCTTTCTTT CASSVGQNTEAFF
TRBJ2-1 . many TRBV12-5 TGTGCTAGTGGTTTGGGAGGTGAGCAGTTCTTC CASGLGGEQFF
TRBJ1-2 TRBD1 many TRBV5-1 TGCGCCAGCAGCTCGGACAGGGGAGGTGATGGCTACACCTTC CASSSDRGGDGYTF
TRBJ1-2 TRBD1 few TRBV6-1 TGTGCCAGCATCCCTGGACAGGGAAACTATGGCTACACCTTC CASIPGQGNYGYTF
TRBJ2-7 . many TRBV11-2 TGTGCCAGCAGCCCCGGTCCCGGGGACTTCTACGAGCAGTACTTC CASSPGPGDFYEQYF
TRBJ2-7 . few TRBV27 TGTGCCAGCAGTTTGAAGGCCAGCTCCTACGAGCAGTACTTC CASSLKASSYEQYF
TRBJ2-2 . . TRBV7-3 TGTGCCAGCAGCTTGAGGACTCATGGGGCCGGGGAGCTGTTTTTT CASSLRTHGAGELFF
TRBJ1-5 . many TRBV7-8 TGTGCCAGCAGCTTAGCGGTCGGGGCTCAGCCCCAGCATTTT CASSLAVGAQPQHF
TRBJ2-5 TRBD2 few TRBV6-1 TGTGCCAGCAGTCCCAGAAGAGCGGGGGGGCAAGAGACCCAGTACTTC CASSPRRAGGQETQYF
TRBJ2-1 . many TRBV15 TGTGCCACCAGCTCACCCAGGGGGGAATTTGGTAGTGAGCAGTTCTTC CATSSPRGEFGSEQFF
TRBJ2-7 TRBD1 . TRBV6-5 TGTGCCAGCAGTTACTTTGGACAGGGGAACGAGCAGTACTTC CASSYFGQGNEQYF
TRBJ2-2 TRBD2 few TRBV7-3 TGTGCCAGCAGTAGAAAAGGGACTAGCGGGAGGGCGAACACCGGGGAGCTGTTTTTT CASSRKGTSGRANTGELFF
TRBJ1-5 TRBD1 few TRBV19 TGTGCCAGCAAGACAGGGAATCAGCCCCAGCATTTT CASKTGNQPQHF
TRBJ2-5 . few TRBV10-3 TGTGCCACAAGAGGGGGGCAGGGTGAGACCCAGTACTTC CATRGGQGETQYF
TRBJ2-7 . many TRBV7-9 TGTGCCAGCAGCTTAGGTGAGGGGAACGAGCAGTACTTC CASSLGEGNEQYF
TRBJ2-7 . many TRBV6-5 TGTGCCAGCAGTTACTTCCAGGCAGACTCCTACGAGCAGTACTTC CASSYFQADSYEQYF
TRBJ1-3 . few TRBV20-1 TGCAGTGCTACCTCGCCCTCTGGAAACACCACATATTTT CSATSPSGNTTYF
TRBJ2-1 . . TRBV9 TGTGCCAGCAGCGTAGGGAGCGCAAATACGGACAATGAGCAGTTCTTC CASSVGSANTDNEQFF
TRBJ1-4 TRBD1 many TRBV5-1 TGCGCCAGCAGCTCCAGGGACAGCATTAATGAAAAACTGTTTTTT CASSSRDSINEKLFF